This is a list of T cell receptor beta chains from one sample in a study of blood T cell repertoires in COVID-19. Repertoires were generated with immunoSEQ multiplex PCR, while TCRdb's copy carries only in-frame clones and drops some. Counted here are 65,000 to 70,000 clones, approximately 88% occurring once; the ten biggest clones make up more than 15%. Sequencing used peripheral blood. Every receptor here comes from an elderly woman with acute or convalescent COVID-19. Both conserved end residues are part of each CDR3. The D gene is left open where the match is weak. For some rows the clone size is stated as once, few or many, or as a class when expanded; others skip it.

j_call clone_size d_call v_call cdr3_nt cdr3_aa
TRBJ1-1 - TRBD1 TRBV7-9 TGTGCCAGCAGCTTACGCCAGGGGGGCACTGAAGCTTTCTTT CASSLRQGGTEAFF
TRBJ2-1 - TRBD2 TRBV6-5 TGTGCCAGCAGGCCCTCGGGGGGGCCGAACAATGAGCAGTTCTTC CASRPSGGPNNEQFF
TRBJ2-5 - - TRBV18 TGTGCCAGCTCACTAATAGCGGCCCCAGAGACCCAGTACTTC CASSLIAAPETQYF
TRBJ2-7 - - TRBV6-5 TGTGCCAGCAGGGTTCAGGGTTCCTACGAGCAGTACTTC CASRVQGSYEQYF
TRBJ2-3 - TRBD2 TRBV7-6 TGTGCCAGCAGCTTAATACTAGCGGGCACAGATACGCAGTATTTT CASSLILAGTDTQYF
TRBJ2-3 - TRBD2 TRBV5-1 TGCGCCAGCAGCTTGGTCCCGCCGGGACTAGCGGCAGATACGCAGTATTTT CASSLVPPGLAADTQYF
TRBJ1-6 - TRBD1 TRBV6-2/TRBV6-3 TGTGCCAGCAGTTACTCTCTACCGGGACAGGGGAATTCACCCCTCCACTTT CASSYSLPGQGNSPLHF
TRBJ1-1 once - TRBV14 TGTGCCAGCAGCGCCGTTGAAGGGGCATATTACAACACTGAAGCTTTCTTT CASSAVEGAYYNTEAFF
TRBJ2-1 few TRBD2 TRBV5-1 TGCGCCAGCAAAAGGCAACTAGCGGGAGGGCCCACCGTAGCGAATGAGCAGTTCTTC CASKRQLAGGPTVANEQFF
TRBJ1-1 - - TRBV28 TGTGCCAGCACGGGACATGTTATGAACACTGAAGCTTTCTTT CASTGHVMNTEAFF
TRBJ1-1 - - TRBV5-1 TGCGCCAGCAGCTTGGAGCAGGGAAGGACTGAAGCTTTCTTT CASSLEQGRTEAFF
TRBJ2-2 few TRBD1 TRBV7-2 TGTGCCAGCAAACGGACAGGGTTTGTCGGGGAGCTGTTTTTT CASKRTGFVGELFF
TRBJ2-1 - - TRBV6-1 TGTGCCAGCAGTGACGTCCTAGCGTCCTACAATGAGCAGTTCTTC CASSDVLASYNEQFF
TRBJ1-5 - - TRBV27 TGTGCCAGCAGCCCTGGAGGTGGCAATCAGCCCCAGCATTTT CASSPGGGNQPQHF
TRBJ1-6 - - TRBV2 TGTGCCAGCCGGCAGGGCTGGAATTCACCCCTCCACTTT CASRQGWNSPLHF
TRBJ1-1 - - TRBV28 TGTGCCAGCAGTTTCAAGGGAGGGGTCACTGAAGCTTTCTTT CASSFKGGVTEAFF
TRBJ1-5 - - TRBV28 TGTGCCAGCAGCGCCAGGGGTGGGGGCAATCAGCCCCAGCATTTT CASSARGGGNQPQHF
TRBJ1-5 - TRBD1 TRBV20-1 TGCAGTGCTTACCAGGGGGCGCACCAGCATTTT CSAYQGAHQHF
TRBJ2-7 few - TRBV19 TGTGCCAGTAGTATCGGCGGGGACCTCTCCTACGAGCAGTACTTC CASSIGGDLSYEQYF
TRBJ1-2 - TRBD1 TRBV7-2 TGTGCCAGCAGCCCACAGACAGGGGCCACGGGAGGCTACACCTTC CASSPQTGATGGYTF
TRBJ2-7 - TRBD1 TRBV27 TGTGCCAGCAGGGCCACAGGGGGTGAGCAGTACTTC CASRATGGEQYF
TRBJ2-2 - - TRBV5-4 TGTGCCAGCAGCCCCAGACCATGGTTTCAGGGCACCGGGGAGCTGTTTTTT CASSPRPWFQGTGELFF
TRBJ1-1 - TRBD1 TRBV28 TGTGCCAGCAGGACGACCCAGGGGGCGGCTTTCTTT CASRTTQGAAFF
TRBJ2-3 - TRBD2 TRBV7-2 TGTGCCAGCAGCTTAGTGGTAGCGGGGGGTCCAGATACGCAGTATTTT CASSLVVAGGPDTQYF
TRBJ2-2 - - TRBV19 TGTGCCAGTAGTATCCATAGACAGGAGCTGTTTTTT CASSIHRQELFF
TRBJ1-6 - - TRBV28 TGTGCCAGCAGCCCAGAACAGGGATTGGCACTCCATTCACCCCTCCACTTT CASSPEQGLALHSPLHF
TRBJ1-5 - - TRBV28 TGTGCCAGCAGTTTGGGAGGTCCCAATCAGCCCCAGCATTTT CASSLGGPNQPQHF
TRBJ2-1 - - TRBV6-2/TRBV6-3 TGTGCCAGCAGTCGCTCTCCCACTAGCAATGAGCAGTTCTTC CASSRSPTSNEQFF
TRBJ2-5 - - TRBV7-2 TGTGCCAGCAGCCTAGGGGTGGGGGCGAGTCAAGAGACCCAGTACTTC CASSLGVGASQETQYF
TRBJ1-6 - TRBD1 TRBV4-2 TGTGCCAGCAGCCCTAGACAGGGCGCCAGCTATAATTCACCCCTCCACTTT CASSPRQGASYNSPLHF
TRBJ2-6 - - TRBV19 TGTGCCAGTAGTATTCAGGGATCTGGGGCCAACGTCCTGACTTTC CASSIQGSGANVLTF
TRBJ2-3 - TRBD1 TRBV29-1 TGCAGCGCCCCTACAGGGGGTGGCACAGATACGCAGTATTTT CSAPTGGGTDTQYF
TRBJ2-1 - - TRBV6-6 TGTGCCAGCAGGAATCGACAGTACTCCTACAATGAGCAGTTCTTC CASRNRQYSYNEQFF
TRBJ1-2 few TRBD1 TRBV18 TGTGCCAGCTCATCCTCGAGGGGGCCGGTCTATGGCTACACCTTC CASSSSRGPVYGYTF
TRBJ2-1 - TRBD2 TRBV6-5 TGTGCCAGCAGTTACAGCGCTAGCGGGGTCAATGAGCAGTTCTTC CASSYSASGVNEQFF
TRBJ2-7 - - TRBV5-1 TGCGCCAGCAGCTTGACGGGCAGCAGGGGTGCCAACGAGCAGTACTTC CASSLTGSRGANEQYF
TRBJ2-4 - - TRBV19 TGTGCCAGTAGTATATGGGGAGGTGGACAGGTCCAACTAGCCAAAAACATTCAGTACTTC CASSIWGGGQVQLAKNIQYF
TRBJ1-3 - TRBD1 TRBV3-1/TRBV3-2 TGTGCCAGCAGCCACCATACAGGGGTTGGAAACACCATATATTTT CASSHHTGVGNTIYF
TRBJ2-1 - TRBD2 TRBV7-2 TGTGCCAGCAGCCAATTTCCAGCGGGGGCCTACAATGAGCAGTTCTTC CASSQFPAGAYNEQFF
TRBJ2-7 - - TRBV6-1 TGTGCCAGCAGTGAAGCGTCAGCGACGGGCGAGCAGTACTTC CASSEASATGEQYF
TRBJ1-3 - - TRBV7-9 TGTGCCAGCAGCGATAGAGGGATCTCTGGAAACACCATATATTTT CASSDRGISGNTIYF